These 26 T cell receptor beta chains share one sample of origin, sequenced in a study of naive and memory T cell subsets. No antigens are known for them. Study-level findings and limits: Naive repertoires, especially CD8, held a few larger clonotypes, possibly memory cells re-expressing CD45RA.

Two oligonucleotides, mixed equimolar, formed the beta constant-region primer covering TRBC1 and TRBC2. The ligated cDNA underwent four PCR rounds using SP2 and nested alpha and beta constant-region primers. TCRdb re-called the UMI-ligation and nested PCR reads with MiXCR, one entry per CDR3 protein. The repertoire holds 85,000 to 130,000 distinct CDR3 sequences, around 13% seen once, with 2.8% in the top ten. The sequenced sample was naive CD8+ T cells from blood. The source of these receptors is a human donor in good health.

V usage is TRBV12-3 or TRBV12-4 and J usage is TRBJ1-3; 10 bases fit TRBD1. The V segment lost 3 bases and the J segment 7 bases; nucleotides outside the gene matches: 12. The CDR3 is 17 amino acids. The DNA of the CDR3 is TGTGCCAGCAGTTTGGGACTGACAGGGGGCGAAGGTAACACCATATATTTT. Amino acid sequence: CASSLGLTGGEGNTIYF.

This clonotype was observed a few times. This chain joins TRBV4-2 and TRBJ1-1; D is undetermined. Germline lookup yields CDR1 LGHNA and CDR2 YNFKEQ. CDR3 length: 15 amino acids. Trimming removed 0 bases at V and 0 bases at J, with 8 bases between. The chain's CDR3 is CASSQEYSLNTEAFF. The DNA of the CDR3 is TGTGCCAGCAGCCAAGAGTACAGTCTGAACACTGAAGCTTTCTTT.

This clonotype was counted a few times. The chain combines TRBV28 with TRBJ1-5; D is unclear. V lost 6 bases, J lost 0 bases, and 9 bases lay in between. This CDR3 is built from 14 residues. Per the germline V gene, CDR1 is MDHEN and CDR2 is SYDVKM. CDR3 in DNA: TGTGCCAGCAGCGTACAGTTTAGCAATCAGCCCCAGCATTTT. Protein sequence: CASSVQFSNQPQHF.

This clonotype was observed a handful of times. The gene calls are TRBV25-1 and TRBJ2-5, with D possibly matching TRBD1 (5 bases). Germline CDR1 and CDR2: MGHDK and SYGVNS. The CDR3 has 13 residues. Trimming stripped 6 bases from V and 0 bases from J, with 8 bases between. The CDR3, as DNA: TGTGCCAGCAGCAGACAGAACCAAGAGACCCAGTACTTC. This translates into CASSRQNQETQYF.

The V and J genes are TRBV24-1 and TRBJ2-1; 7 nucleotides align to TRBD2. The trim removed 5 bases at V and 0 bases at J, leaving 3 bases unmatched. Germline loops: CDR1 KGHDR, CDR2 SFDVKD. This CDR3 spans 15 amino acids. The DNA of the CDR3 is TGTGCCACCAGTGTGGGCGGGAGCTCCTACAATGAGCAGTTCTTC. Protein: CATSVGGSSYNEQFF.

The chain combines TRBV7-8 with TRBJ2-1; 7 positions agree with TRBD2. Unmatched junction bases numbered 14, after V lost 6 bases and J lost 6 bases. There are 16 residues in the CDR3. In germline, CDR1 is SGHVS, CDR2 FQNEAQ. The CDR3 reads CASSPTAGRKGNEQFF. In DNA form, the CDR3 reads TGTGCCAGCAGTCCAACAGCGGGGAGAAAAGGCAATGAGCAGTTCTTC. The full variable domain, with the rest looked up from reference TRBV7-8 and TRBJ2-1, is GAGVSQSPRYKVAKRGQDVALRCDPISGHVSLFWYQQALGQGPEFLTYFQNEAQLDKSGLPSDRFFAERPEGSVSTLKIQRTQQEDSAVYLCASSPTAGRKGNEQFFGPGTRLTVL.

V is TRBV20-1 and J is TRBJ2-7; TRBD1 aligns across 7 bases. Germline V gene data show CDR1 as DFQATT and CDR2 as SNEGSKA (reference sequence). The V gene end was trimmed by 7 bases and the J gene end by 2 bases; junction bases not matched to a gene: 8. This CDR3 comprises 13 residues. The CDR3 region has the DNA TGCAGTGGAGCCGGGACAGAAACCTACGAGCAGTACTTC. Its translation: CSGAGTETYEQYF.

The V call is TRBV7-9, the J call TRBJ2-1; D not resolved. V was cut by 2 bases and J by 7 bases, with 18 bases left in between. The germline V gene has CDR1 SEHNR and CDR2 FQNEAQ (reference sequence). This CDR3 has 16 residues. CDR3 loop: CASSLSRNRVLNEQFF. As DNA, the CDR3 is TGTGCCAGCAGCTTAAGCCGGAACCGGGTCCTAAATGAGCAGTTCTTC.

This clonotype was detected a few times. The chain is built from TRBV7-9 and TRBJ2-7; TRBD2 is a possible D gene (5 bases). The CDR3 consists of 12 residues. Trimming stripped 5 bases from V and 2 bases from J, with 7 bases between. From germline, CDR1 is SEHNR and CDR2 FQNEAQ (reference sequence). CDR3 protein: CASSTGTYEQYF. The CDR3 nucleotides read TGTGCCAGCAGCACCGGGACCTACGAGCAGTACTTC. Complete variable domain (other parts from reference TRBV7-9 and TRBJ2-7): DTGVSQNPRHKITKRGQNVTFRCDPISEHNRLYWYRQTLGQGPEFLTYFQNEAQLEKSRLLSDRFSAERPKGSFSTLEIQRTEQGDSAMYLCASSTGTYEQYFGPGTRLTVT.

In DNA, the CDR3 is TGCAGCGTTTCAACCGGGACAGCCACATACACCGGGGAGCTGTTTTTT. It is translated as CSVSTGTATYTGELFF. This chain connects TRBV29-1 to TRBJ2-2; 7 bases align to TRBD1. The ends lost 5 bases at V and 3 bases at J; junction bases unmatched: 12. The germline V gene has CDR1 SQVTM and CDR2 ANQGSEA. CDR3 length: 16 residues.

In this sample, this clonotype turned up a few times. The rearrangement links TRBV4-1 to TRBJ2-7; TRBD2 is a possible D gene (5 bases). The CDR3 length is 14 residues. The ends were cut back, 4 bases at V and 4 bases at J, with 14 bases in the middle. In germline, CDR1 is MGHRA, CDR2 YSYEKL. The CDR3 bases are TGCGCCAGCAGCCCGACCGGGATCGGGTACGAGCAGTACTTC. Translating it yields CASSPTGIGYEQYF.

The V and J genes are TRBV10-3 and TRBJ2-7; the D gene could be TRBD1 or TRBD2 (5 bases each). CDR3 length: 14 residues. The V and J ends lost 2 bases and 3 bases respectively, with 11 bases between them. Germline V CDR1 and CDR2: ENHRY, SYGVKD. The CDR3 coding sequence is TGTGCCATCAGTGAGGCCGGGACCGACTACGAGCAGTACTTC. It codes for CAISEAGTDYEQYF.

This chain connects TRBV11-1 to TRBJ2-3; D tentatively reads TRBD1 or TRBD2 (5 bases each). This CDR3 is 19 amino acids long. V was clipped by 4 bases and J by 1 base, with 24 bases between them. Looked up from germline, CDR1 is SGHAT and CDR2 is FQDESV (reference sequence). The CDR3 protein is CASSSSPGTEDGGTDTQYF. CDR3 sequence (DNA): TGTGCCAGCAGCTCATCCCCCGGGACGGAGGATGGGGGCACAGATACGCAGTATTTT.

The sample holds a few counts of this clonotype. The chain employs TRBV5-6 and TRBJ2-1, with 10 bases that match TRBD2. The CDR3 sequence is 15 residues long. The V and J ends lost 5 bases and 4 bases, in that order; junction bases with no gene match: 6. CDR1 and CDR2 (germline): SGHDT, YYEEEE. CDR3 amino acids: CASSIIAGGYNEQFF. CDR3 DNA: TGTGCCAGCAGTATAATAGCGGGGGGTTACAATGAGCAGTTCTTC. Drawing the rest from reference TRBV5-6 and TRBJ2-1, the complete variable domain is DAGVTQSPTHLIKTRGQQVTLRCSPKSGHDTVSWYQQALGQGPQFIFQYYEEEERQRGNFPDRFSGHQFPNYSSELNVNALLLGDSALYLCASSIIAGGYNEQFFGPGTRLTVL.

This clonotype was picked up a small number of times. The chain is built from TRBV7-9 and TRBJ2-1, with TRBD2 as a possible D gene (7 bases). The CDR3 is 13 amino acids. Trimming removed 8 bases at V and 6 bases at J, with 14 bases between. CDR1 is SEHNR, CDR2 FQNEAQ, per germline (reference sequence). CDR3 region: CASGGGLINEQFF. CDR3 sequence (DNA): TGTGCCAGCGGGGGGGGCCTGATCAATGAGCAGTTCTTC.

This clonotype appeared many times. This chain links TRBV12-3 or TRBV12-4 with TRBJ2-2; possibly TRBD1 for D (6 bases). This CDR3 spans 16 amino acids. Trimming removed 5 bases at V and 5 bases at J, with 18 bases between. The CDR3 protein is CASSRDKVGRTGELFF. The DNA of the CDR3 is TGTGCCAGCAGTCGGGACAAGGTGGGAAGAACCGGGGAGCTGTTTTTT.

The table lists this clonotype with a few counts. This chain connects TRBV4-2 to TRBJ2-7; 8 bases align to TRBD1. V was pared by 2 bases and J by 5 bases, with 5 bases of the junction left unmatched. This CDR3 comprises 14 residues. Germline V gives CDR1 LGHNA, CDR2 YNFKEQ. For the CDR3, the DNA is TGTGCCAGCAGCCAACGACAGGGGCTGGACGAGCAGTACTTC. It is translated as CASSQRQGLDEQYF.

Points on this clonotype: Germline is not matched at one junction end, which may reflect a read error. The chain is built from TRBV7-9 and TRBJ2-1, with TRBD2 matching 8 bases. In germline, CDR1 is SEHNR, CDR2 FQNEAQ (reference sequence). CDR3 length: 13 residues. CDR3 nucleotide sequence: TGTGCCAGCAGCCGGACGGGAGGGGATGAGCAGTTATTC. It encodes CASSRTGGDEQLF.

This chain joins TRBV6-2 or TRBV6-3 and TRBJ2-6; 11 bases align to TRBD1. The germline gives CDR1 MNHEY, CDR2 SVGEGT. Trimming at V came to 5 bases and at J to 3 bases, leaving 3 bases not matched to a gene. The length of the CDR3 is 16 residues. The CDR3 nucleotides are TGTGCCAGCAGTGGACAGGGGGCGCTTGGGGCCAACGTCCTGACTTTC. Protein product: CASSGQGALGANVLTF.

In its sample, this clonotype was seen many times. The rearrangement links TRBV29-1 to TRBJ2-1; 11 bases agree with TRBD1. V lost 2 bases to trimming and J lost 10 bases; unmatched junction nucleotides: 10. The germline V gene encodes CDR1 SQVTM and CDR2 ANQGSEA. The CDR3 spans 15 residues. CDR3 DNA sequence: TGCAGCGTTGAATTAGAGGACAGGGGGCCTTTGGAGCAGTTCTTC. Its protein product is CSVELEDRGPLEQFF.

The V call is TRBV5-1, the J call TRBJ1-1, with D possibly TRBD1 on 5 matching bases. This CDR3 is built from 19 residues. Between the trimmed V and J ends, which lost 3 bases and 0 bases, there was a span of 24 bases. Looked up from germline, CDR1 is SGHRS and CDR2 is YFSETQ. As DNA, the CDR3 is TGCGCCAGCAGCTCAAGAACTCGGGGGACTCCCTTAATGAACACTGAAGCTTTCTTT. Its protein is CASSSRTRGTPLMNTEAFF.

This clonotype was detected a few times. V usage is TRBV12-3 or TRBV12-4 and J usage is TRBJ1-5, with 8 nucleotides matching TRBD1. V was pared by 3 bases and J by 4 bases, with 8 bases of the junction left unmatched. This CDR3 is built from 16 residues. The CDR3 DNA reads TGTGCCAGCAGTTTTGTCACAGGGGGGGAAAATCAGCCCCAGCATTTT. It encodes CASSFVTGGENQPQHF.

The CDR3 DNA sequence: TGTGCCAGTAGCCCATTTTGGGGGTGGAGCTCCTACAATGAGCAGTTCTTC. Its protein is CASSPFWGWSSYNEQFF. This chain uses TRBV19 with TRBJ2-1, with D possibly called TRBD1 or TRBD2 (5 bases each). Trimming took 6 bases from V and 0 from J, leaving 18 bases between them. Germline V gene data show CDR1 as LNHDA and CDR2 as SQIVND (reference sequence). The CDR3 is 17 amino acids.

There are many counts of this clonotype. This rearrangement joins TRBV12-3 or TRBV12-4 to TRBJ2-5, with D possibly being TRBD2 (6 bases). This CDR3 region has 14 residues. The V gene lost 1 base and the J gene lost 2 bases, with 8 bases spanning the gap. The CDR3 bases are TGTGCCAGCAGTTTAGACGGGGGTCAAGAGACCCAGTACTTC. It yields the protein CASSLDGGQETQYF.

The sample holds a few counts of this clonotype. The chain combines TRBV5-6 with TRBJ2-7, with D perhaps matching TRBD1 (6 bases). From germline, CDR1 is SGHDT and CDR2 YYEEEE. Trimming cost V 4 bases and J 0 bases, with 14 bases left between them. This CDR3 comprises 15 residues. DNA of the CDR3: TGTGCCAGCAGCGGTTCCGGGACAATCTCCTACGAGCAGTACTTC. Translated: CASSGSGTISYEQYF.

The V and J genes are TRBV27 and TRBJ1-1; a weak D match, TRBD1 (6 bases). Germline assignment: CDR1 MNHEY and CDR2 SMNVEV (reference sequence). V gave up 4 bases and J gave up 5 bases, with 14 bases separating them. CDR3 length: 14 amino acids. The CDR3 region has the DNA TGTGCCAGCAGTTATGGGGGGCGAATAACTGAAGCTTTCTTT. It translates to CASSYGGRITEAFF.